This T cell receptor beta chain was identified during a study of human T cells and chemical hapten exposure. MiXCR, run by TCRdb on the RACE reads, gives a single entry per CDR3 protein. Of around 130,000 distinct CDR3 sequences detected, approximately 9.5% appear once; the ten largest clones hold about 1.8%. This clonotype was counted at least ten times. Time point indicated: healthy volunteer bleed at 2 weeks. The starting material, unfractionated whole blood, was used for total RNA extraction. V was trimmed by 0 bases and J by 8 bases, leaving 19 bases between them. Germline CDR1 is LGHNA and CDR2 is YNFKEQ. The CDR3 length is 17 residues.

J is TRBJ1-4 and V is TRBV4-2; TRBD1 is a possible D gene (6 bases). The sample comprised whole blood. This clonotype was obtained from a male donor in good health. Some clones in this sample may be carry-over from other donors' samples. This CDR3 reads CASSQDGRTAWEEKLFF. CDR3 sequence (DNA): TGTGCCAGCAGCCAAGATGGGAGGACAGCTTGGGAGGAAAAACTGTTTTTT.